The clone carrying this T cell receptor beta chain was observed once. Antigen specificity is unknown. These data originate in a study of shared clonotypes between healthy human individuals. Overall study results and limits: It was anticipated that sequencing depth would influence how many clonotypes donors shared.

The CDR3 consists of 18 residues. Germline values: CDR1 SGHAT, CDR2 FQNNGV. Trimming at V came to 4 bases and at J to 5 bases, leaving 13 bases not matched to a gene. CD45RO-negative cells were positively selected for CCR7, leaving out terminally differentiated effector memory CD45RA+ cells. Assay runs were performed at deep level. TCRdb's copy holds only in-frame clones and misses some; the assay was immunoSEQ multiplex PCR. This repertoire shows approximately 2,000,000 clones, 80% to 95% found once; its top ten account for around 1.7%. This TCR was recovered from a man younger than 30 in good health. Some clones in this sample may be carry-over from other donors' samples. The chain joins TRBV11-2 to TRBJ2-7, with 14 bases that match TRBD2. Specimen: naive CD8+ T cells from PBMCs. In DNA, the CDR3 is TGTGCCAGCAGCTCGTTTCCGGGACTAGCGGGAGCAAAGAACGAGCAGTACTTC. Translation: CASSSFPGLAGAKNEQYF.